This entry describes one T cell receptor (beta chain). What it binds is not known. Some clones are missing from TCRdb's copy, which holds only in-frame ones; the method was immunoSEQ multiplex PCR. This sample has about 69,000 clones, with about 80% found just once. Blood got drawn at baseline, again on cycle 4 day 1, and then on cycle 7 day 1. These data are taken from a study of OX40 agonist ivuxolimab in advanced cancers. Findings and caveats of the study: The 0.1-3.0 mg/kg partial responders had among the lowest clonal expansion. The antigen specificity of the peripheral T cells (those that were expanded) was not determined. Average numbers of expanded clones were greater in CD8+ T cells than in CD4+.

CDR3 length: 12 amino acids. Trimming left V 5 bases short and J 8 bases short, with 12 bases between. From germline, CDR1 is SEHNR and CDR2 FQNEAQ (reference sequence). Sequencing was performed on CD4+ or CD8+ T cells sorted from blood, taken in a trial of the OX40 agonist ivuxolimab. The sequence was collected from an adult with an advanced solid tumor such as melanoma, head and neck, liver or kidney cancer. The chain joins TRBV7-9 to TRBJ1-2, with D possibly matching TRBD1 (5 bases). The CDR3 DNA sequence: TGTGCCAGCAGCCCCAGAGGGGTCGGCTACACCTTC. It specifies CASSPRGVGYTF.